This passage covers 3 T cell receptor beta chains from one sample sequenced in a study of shared clonotypes between healthy human individuals. The table came from immunoSEQ multiplex PCR; TCRdb's copy has only in-frame clones and leaves some out. The table has millions of clones, approximately 92% seen once; the top ten hold under 0.15%. Sequenced: naive CD4+ T cells sorted from blood. Subset of the sample: CD45RA+ positively selected. These receptors all come from a man aged 18 to 29 in good health.

For this clone: This sample includes further DNA sequences coding for the same CDR3. This chain joins TRBV30 and TRBJ2-7; D could derive from TRBD1 or TRBD2 (6 bases each). V was clipped by 0 bases and J by 4 bases, with 13 bases between them. Germline loops: CDR1 GTSNPN, CDR2 SVGIG (reference sequence). This CDR3 contains 14 residues. CDR3 sequence (DNA): TGTGCCTGGAGTGTAATCGGGGGCCCGTACGAGCAGTACTTC. It translates to CAWSVIGGPYEQYF.

The gene calls are TRBV18 and TRBJ1-5; D is perhaps TRBD1 (6 bases). The germline CDR1 and CDR2 sequences are KGHSH and LQKENI. V gave up 3 bases and J gave up 6 bases, with 12 bases separating them. This CDR3 has 14 residues. CDR3 in amino acids: CASSPIQGIQPQHF. In DNA form, the CDR3 reads TGTGCCAGCTCACCGATACAGGGCATTCAGCCCCAGCATTTT.

The J gene is TRBJ2-3, the V gene TRBV7-2; perhaps TRBD1 as D (6 bases). CDR3 length: 14 amino acids. The ends were cut back, 5 bases at V and 7 bases at J, with 16 bases in the middle. Germline CDR1 reads SGHTA; CDR2 reads FQGNSA. The chain's CDR3 is CASSPGGGRHTQYF. The CDR3 nucleotides are TGTGCCAGCAGCCCCGGTGGGGGCAGGCATACGCAGTATTTT. Supplemented by reference TRBV7-2 and TRBJ2-3, the full variable domain reads GAGVSQSPSNKVTEKGKDVELRCDPISGHTALYWYRQSLGQGLEFLIYFQGNSAPDKSGLPSDRFSAERTGGSVSTLTIQRTQQEDSAVYLCASSPGGGRHTQYFGPGTRLTVL.